This T cell receptor (beta chain) is drawn from a study of type 1 regulatory T cells. Study summary: This in vitro CD4 product, T-allo10, is enriched for Tr1 cells and alloantigen-specific. Whole-study findings and limits: Compared with non-Tr1 cells, Tr1 cells showed a narrower TCR repertoire.

TCRdb used MiXCR to reprocess the reads, holding one entry per CDR3 protein. This table has about 62,000 distinct CDR3 sequences, roughly two thirds appearing once. The CDR3 is made up of 15 amino acids. Per germline, CDR1 MNHEY and CDR2 SVGEGT. V shed 5 bases and J 2 bases; nucleotides not matched to a gene: 2. This clonotype has a handful of counts. Its cognate antigen is unknown. This receptor was taken from a human donor in good health. The sample taken for sequencing was cultured non-Tr1 T cells, either the whole culture or a sorted T cell fraction (not recorded which). The chain recombines TRBV6-2 or TRBV6-3 with TRBJ2-3; 12 bases are a match to TRBD2. CDR3 nucleotides: TGTGCCAGCAGTGGACTAGCGGGATACACAGATACGCAGTATTTT. It codes for CASSGLAGYTDTQYF.